This record concerns one TCR beta chain sequence. Profiled with immunoSEQ multiplex PCR; TCRdb holds only in-frame clones, not every one. The sample gives around 110,000 clones, 90% to 95% of which show up once; more than 0.9% is in the top ten. The data belong to a study of blood T cell repertoires in COVID-19. Overall study: From T cells, B-cell-depleted T cells, or PBMCs came the material, which was cDNA or gDNA.

Trimming pared 0 bases from V and 8 bases from J, leaving 12 bases between. CDR1 and CDR2 from the germline V gene are SGHDT and YYEEEE. The CDR3 contains 15 residues. This chain uses TRBV5-6 with TRBJ1-6; no clear D gene. This clonotype was obtained from a woman in her 30s with acute or convalescent COVID-19. Sequenced sample: peripheral blood. The CDR3 loop is CASSLVSAADSPLHF. CDR3 bases: TGTGCCAGCAGCTTGGTCAGCGCTGCGGATTCACCCCTCCACTTT.